The rows below give T cell receptor beta chains drawn from one sample of a study of early T cells in non-severe SARS-CoV-2 infection. Via MiXCR, TCRdb re-called the 5' RACE reads, giving one row per CDR3 protein. The top ten clones hold about 3.8% of a sample with fewer than 120,000 distinct CDR3 sequences, around 12% of them seen once. The material was whole blood, obtained at baseline. Receptor source: an adult who was a healthcare worker with PCR-confirmed SARS-CoV-2 infection or an uninfected control (not recorded which). Both conserved end residues are part of each CDR3. A D gene is named only where the DNA matches it firmly. The listing skips clone size in some rows; elsewhere it reads once, few, many or a size class.

v_call	d_call	clone_size	j_call	cdr3_aa	cdr3_nt
TRBV29-1	NA	NA	TRBJ2-5	CSVMVRGSETQYF	TGCAGCGTTATGGTCAGGGGTTCGGAGACCCAGTACTTC
TRBV5-5	NA	few	TRBJ1-4	CASSWDVNEKLFF	TGTGCCAGCAGCTGGGACGTGAATGAAAAACTGTTTTTT
TRBV10-2	NA	NA	TRBJ2-2	CASSKAGELFF	TGCGCCAGCAGTAAGGCCGGGGAGCTGTTTTTT
TRBV7-9	TRBD1	many	TRBJ2-3	CASTGYLRRDSLTDTQYF	TGTGCCAGCACCGGTTATTTGAGACGGGACAGCCTCACAGATACGCAGTATTTT
TRBV7-3	TRBD1	NA	TRBJ2-2	CASSSIRGQGFPGELFF	TGTGCCAGCAGCTCGATCCGGGGACAGGGTTTTCCCGGGGAGCTGTTTTTT
TRBV20-1	NA	few	TRBJ1-2	CSLEEGDGYTF	TGCAGTCTCGAGGAGGGGGATGGCTACACCTTC
TRBV7-2	TRBD2	NA	TRBJ2-7	CASSPRDYPYEQYF	TGTGCCAGCAGCCCCCGGGACTACCCGTACGAGCAGTACTTC
TRBV20-1	NA	few	TRBJ1-1	CSARGDPLTNTEAFF	TGCAGTGCTAGGGGGGACCCCCTAACGAACACTGAAGCTTTCTTT
TRBV6-1	TRBD1	medium-sized	TRBJ2-2	CASRLQGITGELFF	TGTGCCAGCAGGCTACAGGGGATCACCGGGGAGCTGTTTTTT
TRBV28	NA	many	TRBJ1-5	CASSLLRRNQPQHF	TGTGCCAGCAGTTTACTTCGGAGGAATCAGCCCCAGCATTTT
TRBV12-3/TRBV12-4	NA	NA	TRBJ2-7	CASSFVNSIYEQYF	TGTGCCAGCAGTTTCGTGAACAGTATTTACGAGCAGTACTTC
TRBV7-9	NA	many	TRBJ2-2	CASRPGTLNTGELFF	TGTGCCAGCAGACCCGGGACACTGAACACCGGGGAGCTGTTTTTT
TRBV11-2	TRBD2	many	TRBJ2-3	CASSSPRERTDTQYF	TGTGCCAGCAGCTCCCCGCGGGAGCGCACAGATACGCAGTATTTT
TRBV24-1	TRBD2	few	TRBJ2-1	CATSARGAGGLSYEQFF	TGTGCCACCAGTGCCCGCGGGGCGGGAGGTCTTTCGTATGAGCAGTTCTTC
TRBV5-1	NA	NA	TRBJ2-4	CASSSDPGGSNIQYF	TGCGCCAGCAGCTCCGACCCGGGGGGCTCGAACATTCAGTACTTC
TRBV2	NA	NA	TRBJ1-6	CASTHGTPGGSPLHF	TGTGCCAGCACCCACGGGACTCCGGGGGGATCACCCCTCCACTTT
TRBV7-9	TRBD1	NA	TRBJ2-5	CASSQGQGAGETQYF	TGTGCCAGCAGTCAGGGACAGGGGGCTGGAGAGACCCAGTACTTC
TRBV4-3	NA	NA	TRBJ2-7	CASSQNSRTGGEQYF	TGCGCCAGCAGCCAAAACTCCAGAACAGGTGGCGAGCAGTACTTC
TRBV7-9	NA	NA	TRBJ2-1	CASSLGSPRNHEQFF	TGTGCCAGCAGCTTAGGGTCCCCCAGAAATCATGAGCAGTTCTTC
TRBV29-1	NA	many	TRBJ1-2	CSVAGPGGGYTF	TGCAGCGTTGCAGGTCCGGGTGGTGGCTACACCTTC
TRBV20-1	NA	few	TRBJ1-4	CSARLFVREPTTNEKLFF	TGCAGTGCTAGATTATTCGTCAGGGAACCAACAACTAATGAAAAACTGTTTTTT
TRBV29-1	NA	few	TRBJ2-1	CSVGVNEQFF	TGCAGCGTGGGCGTCAATGAGCAGTTCTTC
TRBV11-2	NA	NA	TRBJ2-3	CASSPLIDTQYF	TGTGCCAGCAGCCCTCTAATAGATACGCAGTATTTT
TRBV12-3/TRBV12-4	TRBD1	NA	TRBJ1-4	CASSNFLTGTGELFF	TGTGCCAGCAGTAACTTCCTGACAGGGACGGGGGAACTGTTTTTT
TRBV6-2/TRBV6-3	NA	few	TRBJ2-1	CASRLNTDEQFF	TGTGCCAGCAGACTTAATACCGATGAGCAGTTCTTC
TRBV6-5	TRBD1	many	TRBJ1-6	CASSYGGQGAGYNSPLHF	TGTGCCAGCAGTTACGGGGGACAGGGGGCCGGCTATAATTCACCCCTCCACTTT
TRBV7-7	NA	few	TRBJ1-1	CASSLNSNTEAFF	TGTGCTAGCAGCTTAAATTCGAACACTGAAGCTTTCTTT
TRBV20-1	NA	NA	TRBJ1-6	CSARVSGAYNSPLHF	TGCAGTGCTAGAGTTTCGGGAGCCTATAATTCACCCCTCCACTTT
TRBV2	TRBD2	many	TRBJ2-3	CASSEGLLAGGIPSTDTQYF	TGTGCCAGCAGTGAAGGCCTCCTAGCGGGGGGCATACCTAGCACAGATACGCAGTATTTT
TRBV30	NA	NA	TRBJ1-6	CAWSRTNSPLHF	TGTGCCTGGAGCAGGACGAATTCACCCCTCCACTTT
TRBV28	NA	many	TRBJ2-7	CASSLPDSYEQYF	TGTGCCAGCAGTTTACCAGACTCCTACGAGCAGTACTTC
TRBV7-6	TRBD2	many	TRBJ2-1	CASSPGAGVQFF	TGTGCCAGCAGCCCAGGAGCGGGAGTTCAGTTCTTC
TRBV6-1	NA	few	TRBJ2-1	CASRSPSVWEQFF	TGTGCCAGCAGATCTCCGTCGGTGTGGGAGCAGTTCTTC
TRBV23-1	NA	NA	TRBJ2-3	CASLLRGPSTDTQYF	TGCGCCAGCCTCCTCAGGGGACCTAGCACAGATACGCAGTATTTT
TRBV28	TRBD2	many	TRBJ2-7	CASSLPAGNSYEQYF	TGTGCCAGCAGTTTACCAGCGGGGAACTCCTACGAGCAGTACTTC
TRBV4-2	TRBD1	few	TRBJ2-1	CASSHSQGAYNEQFF	TGTGCCAGCAGCCATTCCCAGGGGGCCTACAATGAGCAGTTCTTC
TRBV14	NA	NA	TRBJ1-1	CASSQEGQRVEAFF	TGTGCCAGCAGCCAAGAAGGCCAAAGGGTTGAAGCTTTCTTT
TRBV29-1	NA	few	TRBJ1-1	CSVWATEAFF	TGCAGCGTTTGGGCCACTGAAGCTTTCTTT
TRBV12-3/TRBV12-4	TRBD1	few	TRBJ2-5	CASSLQGAGETQYF	TGTGCCAGCAGTTTACAGGGGGCAGGAGAGACCCAGTACTTC
TRBV27	NA	few	TRBJ2-6	CASRRGANVLTF	TGTGCCAGCAGGAGGGGGGCCAACGTCCTGACTTTC
TRBV3-1	NA	NA	TRBJ2-7	CASSSARSSSEQYF	TGTGCCAGCAGCTCTGCGCGTTCCTCCAGCGAGCAGTACTTC
TRBV20-1	TRBD2	many	TRBJ2-1	CSASARRLARAPWNEQFF	TGCAGTGCTAGTGCACGTCGACTAGCGCGGGCCCCCTGGAATGAGCAGTTCTTC
TRBV5-1	NA	NA	TRBJ2-5	CASSLEGQETQYF	TGCGCCAGCAGCTTGGAGGGTCAAGAGACCCAGTACTTC
TRBV20-1	TRBD1	NA	TRBJ1-1	CSASRGQGFHTEAFF	TGCAGTGCTAGTCGGGGACAGGGCTTCCACACTGAAGCTTTCTTT
TRBV2	NA	few	TRBJ2-4	CASSEYLRPRQAEAKNIQYF	TGTGCCAGCAGTGAATACCTTCGGCCGAGACAGGCCGAAGCCAAAAACATTCAGTACTTC
TRBV18	NA	NA	TRBJ2-1	CASSPTRGNYNEQFF	TGTGCCAGCTCACCTACACGGGGGAACTACAATGAGCAGTTCTTC